This T cell receptor (beta chain) derives from a study of T cells in Graves' hyperthyroidism and ophthalmopathy. The junction had 5 bases not matched to a gene; V was cut back by 3 bases and J by 8 bases. The CDR3 runs 14 residues. CDR1 and CDR2 from the germline V gene are MDHEN and SYDVKM. This clonotype has at least ten counts. Template material for amplifying TCR beta CDR3 regions consisted of RNA transcripts. HTBI primers were used for first-round RT-PCR of the TCR CDR3. Each CDR3 protein gets one entry after TCRdb re-called the multiplex PCR reads with MiXCR. The top ten clones hold 50% of a sample with fewer than 350,000 distinct CDR3 sequences, approximately 22% of them seen once.

The sample comprised blood. The clonotype comes from a woman between 45 and 60 years old with Graves' hyperthyroidism. The chain links TRBV28 to TRBJ2-3; the match to TRBD2 covers 10 bases. The CDR3 protein is CASSFASGSGTQYF. For the CDR3, the DNA is TGTGCCAGCAGTTTTGCTAGCGGGAGTGGTACGCAGTATTTT. Variable domain in full (rest from reference TRBV28 and TRBJ2-3): DVKVTQSSRYLVKRTGEKVFLECVQDMDHENMFWYRQDPGLGLRLIYFSYDVKMKEKGDIPEGYSVSREKKERFSLILESASTNQTSMYLCASSFASGSGTQYFGPGTRLTVL.